The 25 T cell receptor beta chains listed next were all sequenced from one sample in a study of blood T cell repertoires in COVID-19. Sequenced by immunoSEQ multiplex PCR; TCRdb stores in-frame clones only, minus some. This table holds about 220,000 clones, 84% found once. Sequencing was done on a sample of peripheral blood. Source of these receptors: a woman under 40 who had recovered from COVID-19.

This chain uses TRBV27 with TRBJ2-1; possibly TRBD2 for D (5 bases). V was clipped by 1 base and J by 4 bases, with 11 bases between them. Germline lookup yields CDR1 MNHEY and CDR2 SMNVEV (reference sequence). The CDR3 loop spans 15 amino acids. The CDR3 region is CASSLWSGPYNEQFF. Written as DNA, the CDR3 is TGTGCCAGCAGTTTATGGAGCGGCCCTTACAATGAGCAGTTCTTC.

The chain recombines TRBV28 with TRBJ1-1; TRBD1 might be the D (6 bases). This CDR3 is built from 15 residues. Trimming removed 1 base from V and 8 bases from J, with 17 bases in between. Germline V CDR1 and CDR2: MDHEN, SYDVKM. The CDR3 protein is CASSLLSKGQGEAFF. The CDR3 DNA is TGTGCCAGCAGTTTATTGAGTAAGGGGCAGGGGGAAGCTTTCTTT.

The chain joins TRBV3-1 (or the pseudogene TRBV3-2) to TRBJ2-7, with 9 bases fitting TRBD2. Germline values: CDR1 LGHDT, CDR2 YNNKEL (reference sequence). The CDR3 is made up of 15 amino acids. Trimming at V came to 4 bases and at J to 2 bases, leaving 6 bases not matched to a gene. The CDR3 DNA is TGTGCCAGCAGCCCACAGGCGGGAGGGGCCTACGAGCAGTACTTC. It yields the protein CASSPQAGGAYEQYF.

The rearrangement uses TRBV30 and TRBJ1-1; D is perhaps TRBD1 (5 bases). Trimming cost V 3 bases and J 4 bases, with 15 bases left between them. CDR3 length: 14 amino acids. Germline V gene sequence: CDR1 GTSNPN, CDR2 SVGIG (reference sequence). This chain's CDR3 is CAWRWEAGATEAFF. CDR3 in DNA: TGTGCCTGGAGATGGGAGGCCGGGGCCACTGAAGCTTTCTTT.

Only one count was recorded for this clone. The rearrangement joins TRBV19 to TRBJ1-3, with TRBD1 matching over 7 bases. The CDR3 has 16 amino acids. The V gene's germline CDR1 is LNHDA and CDR2 SQIVND (reference sequence). V lost 6 bases, J lost 1 base, and 9 bases stayed unmatched. The CDR3 coding sequence is TGTGCCAGTAGCGTCCGACAGGGATCATCTGGAAACACCATATATTTT. This codes for CASSVRQGSSGNTIYF.

The CDR3 sequence is CATQGSNEKLFF. CDR3 DNA: TGTGCCACCCAGGGTTCTAATGAAAAACTGTTTTTT. The V call is TRBV28, the J call TRBJ1-4, with D possibly TRBD1 on 5 matching bases. Germline assignment: CDR1 MDHEN and CDR2 SYDVKM. Trimming cost V 10 bases and J 3 bases, with 9 bases left between them. The CDR3 is 12 residues long. The variable domain in full, with the rest retrieved from reference TRBV28 and TRBJ1-4, is DVKVTQSSRYLVKRTGEKVFLECVQDMDHENMFWYRQDPGLGLRLIYFSYDVKMKEKGDIPEGYSVSREKKERFSLILESASTNQTSMYLCATQGSNEKLFFGSGTQLSVL.

The genes are TRBV6-5 and TRBJ1-1; possibly TRBD1 for D (5 bases). From germline, CDR1 is MNHEY and CDR2 SVGAGI. CDR3 length: 14 residues. V was pared by 5 bases and J by 5 bases, with 15 bases between. The CDR3 DNA follows: TGTGCCAGCAGTCCCGGCTCAGCAGGGACTGAAGCTTTCTTT. It is translated as CASSPGSAGTEAFF.

J is TRBJ1-4 and V is TRBV9, with unresolved D. The CDR3 is made up of 12 amino acids. Looked up from germline, CDR1 is SGDLS and CDR2 is YYNGEE. V dropped 6 bases and J dropped 4 bases, with 7 bases sitting between them. The CDR3 protein is CASNRDNEKLFF. Written as DNA, the CDR3 is TGTGCCAGCAACAGAGATAATGAAAAACTGTTTTTT.

The rearrangement uses TRBV27 and TRBJ2-1, with 7 nucleotides matching TRBD1. CDR3 length: 15 amino acids. The germline CDR1 and CDR2 sequences are MNHEY and SMNVEV (reference sequence). V lost 2 bases to trimming and J lost 5 bases; unmatched junction nucleotides: 6. The CDR3 nucleotides read TGTGCCAGCAGTTTAAGGGGGCAGAGGGACAATGAGCAGTTCTTC. It encodes CASSLRGQRDNEQFF.

J is TRBJ2-1 and V is TRBV7-6; TRBD2 agrees at 9 bases. Unmatched junction bases numbered 11, after V lost 3 bases and J lost 5 bases. Germline CDR1 SGHVS, CDR2 FNYEAQ. CDR3 length: 17 residues. CDR3 sequence (DNA): TGTGCCAGCAGCTTTGTCATTAGCGGGAGAGCGAACAATGAGCAGTTCTTC. Encoded protein: CASSFVISGRANNEQFF.

The J gene is TRBJ1-1, the V gene TRBV2; TRBD1 matches at 8 bases. Losses at the gene ends were 6 bases for V and 5 bases for J; bases not matched to a gene: 8. The CDR3 length is 14 residues. Germline V lookup: CDR1 SNHLY, CDR2 FYNNEI. The DNA for the CDR3 is TGTGCCAGCAGCGTGACAGGGGAAGGGACTGAAGCTTTCTTT. This encodes CASSVTGEGTEAFF.

This chain joins TRBV24-1 and TRBJ2-7; TRBD2 is a possible D gene (6 bases). V lost 4 bases and J 9 bases, leaving 15 bases between the germline ends. This CDR3 region has 13 residues. CDR1 is KGHDR, CDR2 SFDVKD, per germline. CDR3 DNA sequence: TGTGCCACCAGTGACTCTGCGGGGTCGTGGCAGTACTTC. Its protein product is CATSDSAGSWQYF.

V is TRBV6-5 and J is TRBJ2-1; TRBD1 might be the D (6 bases). Per the germline V gene, CDR1 is MNHEY and CDR2 is SVGAGI. Deletions cut 0 bases from V and 9 bases from J, with 9 bases between. The CDR3 covers 13 residues. The CDR3, as DNA: TGTGCCAGCAGTTACTCGAACAGGGCTGAGCAGTTCTTC. This translates into CASSYSNRAEQFF.

The rearrangement uses TRBV24-1 and TRBJ2-5, with 9 bases fitting TRBD2. V lost 6 bases, J lost 5 bases, and 12 bases stayed unmatched. CDR3 length: 16 residues. The V gene's germline CDR1 is KGHDR and CDR2 SFDVKD. This CDR3 reads CATSKEGSGRGETQYF. The CDR3 DNA reads as TGTGCCACCAGTAAGGAAGGTAGCGGGAGAGGGGAGACCCAGTACTTC.

The chain has TRBV6-1 and TRBJ1-5; maybe TRBD1 (5 bases). Germline V gives CDR1 MNHNS, CDR2 SASEGT. This CDR3 spans 16 amino acids. V was clipped by 3 bases and J by 1 base, with 13 bases between them. CDR3 in amino acids: CASSDGAIGSNQPQHF. The CDR3 DNA reads as TGTGCCAGCAGTGATGGGGCTATCGGGAGCAATCAGCCCCAGCATTTT.

The chain links TRBV27 to TRBJ2-1; possibly TRBD1 for D (6 bases). Trimming removed 4 bases at V and 5 bases at J, with 15 bases between. The CDR3 covers 15 residues. The germline V gene encodes CDR1 MNHEY and CDR2 SMNVEV (reference sequence). The CDR3 protein is CASSSLGQPDNEQFF. The DNA for the CDR3 is TGTGCCAGCAGTTCCCTCGGACAGCCCGACAATGAGCAGTTCTTC.

This chain connects TRBV5-1 to TRBJ1-1; the D gene is possibly TRBD1 (6 bases). The V end lost 4 bases, the J end lost 1 base, and 11 bases lay between the germline ends. Germline V gene sequence: CDR1 SGHRS, CDR2 YFSETQ. The CDR3 has 14 residues. The CDR3 bases are TGCGCCAGCAGCGTGACAGGACCGAACACTGAAGCTTTCTTT. This translates into CASSVTGPNTEAFF.

This rearrangement joins TRBV30 to TRBJ2-7, with 9 nucleotides matching TRBD2. The CDR3 is 14 amino acids. Trimming cost V 5 bases and J 3 bases; bases outside gene matches: 8. CDR1 and CDR2 (germline): GTSNPN, SVGIG (reference sequence). The CDR3 sequence: CAWASGRNYYEQYF. The CDR3, as DNA: TGTGCCTGGGCCAGCGGGAGGAATTACTACGAGCAGTACTTC.

This rearrangement joins TRBV11-2 to TRBJ1-3, with D unclear. The V end was cut by 2 bases, the J end by 1 base, with 3 bases between. The CDR3 spans 13 residues. CDR1 SGHAT and CDR2 FQNNGV come from the germline V gene. Here the CDR3 reads CASSLTSGNTIYF. Here the CDR3 DNA reads TGTGCCAGCAGCTTAACATCTGGAAACACCATATATTTT.

The V call is TRBV28, the J call TRBJ2-7; D might be TRBD1 (7 bases). Germline CDR1 MDHEN, CDR2 SYDVKM. With 5 bases removed from V and 7 bases from J, the gap between germline ends came to 18 bases. This CDR3 spans 14 amino acids. This CDR3 reads CASSPGPRGAEQYF. DNA of the CDR3: TGTGCCAGCAGTCCAGGGCCCAGGGGGGCGGAGCAGTACTTC.

The V and J genes are TRBV7-2 and TRBJ2-7; tentatively, D is TRBD1 (6 bases). This CDR3 contains 14 residues. CDR1 and CDR2 (germline): SGHTA, FQGNSA. V lost 1 base, J lost 0 bases, and 7 bases lay in between. The CDR3 nucleotides read TGTGCCAGCAGCTTAGAGACAGGCTCCTACGAGCAGTACTTC. Protein product: CASSLETGSYEQYF. The full variable domain, its missing parts supplied by reference TRBV7-2 and TRBJ2-7, is GAGVSQSPSNKVTEKGKDVELRCDPISGHTALYWYRQSLGQGLEFLIYFQGNSAPDKSGLPSDRFSAERTGGSVSTLTIQRTQQEDSAVYLCASSLETGSYEQYFGPGTRLTVT.

The rearrangement joins TRBV11-1 to TRBJ1-6, with D possibly matching TRBD1 (5 bases). Trimming pared 4 bases from V and 8 bases from J, leaving 9 bases between. The germline V gene encodes CDR1 SGHAT and CDR2 FQDESV (reference sequence). The CDR3 sequence is 13 residues long. The CDR3 DNA is TGTGCCAGCAGCTCGGGACTCGATTCACCCCTCCACTTT. Protein sequence: CASSSGLDSPLHF.

The chain combines TRBV7-2 with TRBJ2-7; D gene uncertain. Trimming left V 2 bases short and J 0 bases short, with 11 bases between. Germline V lookup: CDR1 SGHTA, CDR2 FQGNSA. There are 15 residues in the CDR3. The CDR3 DNA is TGTGCCAGCAGCTTAATCGACAAGAGCTCCTACGAGCAGTACTTC. It specifies CASSLIDKSSYEQYF.

The chain is built from TRBV6-5 and TRBJ1-2; D gene uncertain. This CDR3 spans 13 amino acids. Germline V CDR1 and CDR2: MNHEY, SVGAGI. V shed 8 bases and J shed 2 bases, with 12 bases lying between them. The CDR3: CASQRAGNYGYTF. The CDR3 nucleotides are TGTGCCAGCCAAAGGGCGGGAAACTATGGCTACACCTTC.

J is TRBJ2-7 and V is TRBV5-1, with 8 bases that match TRBD1. The CDR3 extends over 14 amino acids. V was clipped by 0 bases and J by 5 bases; unmatched bases: 4. CDR1 and CDR2 (germline): SGHRS, YFSETQ. The CDR3, as DNA: TGCGCCAGCAGCTTGGCCACAGGGGGGAACGAGCAGTACTTC. Translated, it gives CASSLATGGNEQYF.